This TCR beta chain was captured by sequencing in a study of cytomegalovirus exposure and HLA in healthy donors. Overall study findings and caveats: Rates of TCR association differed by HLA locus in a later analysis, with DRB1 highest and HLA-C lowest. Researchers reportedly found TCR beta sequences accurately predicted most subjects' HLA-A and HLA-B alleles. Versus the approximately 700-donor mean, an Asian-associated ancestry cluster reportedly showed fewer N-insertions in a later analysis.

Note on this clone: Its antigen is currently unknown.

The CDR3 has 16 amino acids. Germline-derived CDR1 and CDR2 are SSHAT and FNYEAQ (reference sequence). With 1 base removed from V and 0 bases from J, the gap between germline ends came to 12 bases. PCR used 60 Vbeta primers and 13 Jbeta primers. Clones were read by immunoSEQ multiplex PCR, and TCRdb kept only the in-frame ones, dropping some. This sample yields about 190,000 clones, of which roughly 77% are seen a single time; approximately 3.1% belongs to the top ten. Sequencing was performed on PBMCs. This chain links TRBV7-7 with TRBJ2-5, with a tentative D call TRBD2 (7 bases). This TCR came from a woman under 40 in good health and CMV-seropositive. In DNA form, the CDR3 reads TGTGCCAGCAGCTTAGTTGCGGGGGCGGACCAAGAGACCCAGTACTTC. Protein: CASSLVAGADQETQYF.